This section outlines one TCR beta chain sequence together with its context. This CDR3 spans 12 amino acids. Between the trimmed V and J ends, which lost 4 bases and 5 bases, there was a span of 7 bases. Germline values: CDR1 SGHRS, CDR2 YFSETQ. The data were produced by immunoSEQ multiplex PCR, yet TCRdb's version contains in-frame clones alone and is incomplete. The sample holds over 150,000 clones, about 92% seen once. The sample comes from a study of control samples from healthy donors and cancer patients. This receptor was obtained from a man aged 25 to 45 in good health. The rearrangement uses TRBV5-1 and TRBJ2-1; D is undetermined. What was sequenced was blood. Here the CDR3 DNA reads TGCGCCAGCAGCCCCCAGAACAATGAGCAGTTCTTC. Protein sequence: CASSPQNNEQFF. Together with reference TRBV5-1 and TRBJ2-1, the CDR3 gives the full variable domain: KAGVTQTPRYLIKTRGQQVTLSCSPISGHRSVSWYQQTPGQGLQFLFEYFSETQRNKGNFPGRFSGRQFSNSRSEMNVSTLELGDSALYLCASSPQNNEQFFGPGTRLTVL.